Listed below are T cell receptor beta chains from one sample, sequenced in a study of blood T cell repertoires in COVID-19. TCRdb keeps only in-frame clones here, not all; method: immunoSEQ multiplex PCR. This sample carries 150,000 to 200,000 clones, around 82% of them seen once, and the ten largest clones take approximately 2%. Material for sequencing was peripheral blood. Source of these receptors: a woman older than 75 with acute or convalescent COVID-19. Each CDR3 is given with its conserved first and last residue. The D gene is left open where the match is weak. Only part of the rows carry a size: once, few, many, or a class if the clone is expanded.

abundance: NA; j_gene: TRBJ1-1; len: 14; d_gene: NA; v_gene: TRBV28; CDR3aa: CASTFSVEGTEAFF; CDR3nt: TGTGCCAGCACTTTCTCCGTTGAGGGCACTGAAGCTTTCTTT
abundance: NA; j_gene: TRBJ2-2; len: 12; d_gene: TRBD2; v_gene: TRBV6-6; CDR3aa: CASRAGPGELFF; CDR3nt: TGTGCCAGCCGAGCGGGGCCCGGGGAGCTGTTTTTT
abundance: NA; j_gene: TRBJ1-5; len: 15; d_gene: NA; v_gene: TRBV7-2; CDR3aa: CASSLVGQGNQPQHF; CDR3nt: TGTGCCAGCAGCTTAGTTGGGCAGGGCAATCAGCCCCAGCATTTT
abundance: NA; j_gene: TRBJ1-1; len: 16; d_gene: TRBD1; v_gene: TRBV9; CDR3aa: CASSRGQGMLQPEAFF; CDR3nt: TGTGCCAGCAGCCGAGGACAGGGGATGCTTCAACCTGAAGCTTTCTTT
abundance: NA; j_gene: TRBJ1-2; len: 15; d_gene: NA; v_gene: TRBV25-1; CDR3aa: CASSRTGIQYYGYTF; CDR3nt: TGTGCCAGCAGCCGGACGGGGATCCAGTACTATGGCTACACCTTC
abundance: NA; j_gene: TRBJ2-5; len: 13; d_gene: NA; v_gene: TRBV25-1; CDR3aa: CASSPRQKETQYF; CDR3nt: TGTGCCAGCAGTCCTCGACAGAAAGAGACCCAGTACTTC
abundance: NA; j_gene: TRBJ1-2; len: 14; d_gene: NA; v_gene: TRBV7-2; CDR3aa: CASSTRQANYGYTF; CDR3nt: TGTGCCAGCAGCACTCGACAGGCTAACTATGGCTACACCTTC
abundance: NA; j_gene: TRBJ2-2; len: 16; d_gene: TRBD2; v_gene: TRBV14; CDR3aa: CASSRIAGTGTGELFF; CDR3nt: TGTGCCAGCAGCCGAATAGCGGGAACGGGTACCGGGGAGCTGTTTTTT
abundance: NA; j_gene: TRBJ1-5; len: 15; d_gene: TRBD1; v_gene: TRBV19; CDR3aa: CASSMGQGGNQPQHF; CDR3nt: TGTGCCAGTAGTATGGGACAGGGTGGCAATCAGCCCCAGCATTTT
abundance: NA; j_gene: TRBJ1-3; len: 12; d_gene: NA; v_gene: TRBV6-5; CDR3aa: CASSGSGNTIYF; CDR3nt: TGTGCCAGCTCAGGGTCCGGAAACACCATATATTTT
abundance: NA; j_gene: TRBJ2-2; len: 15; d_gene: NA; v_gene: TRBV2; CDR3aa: CASSVDGSGTGELFF; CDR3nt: TGTGCCAGCAGCGTCGACGGGAGCGGCACCGGGGAGCTGTTTTTT
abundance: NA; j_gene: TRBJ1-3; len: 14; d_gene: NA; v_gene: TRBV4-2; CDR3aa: CASSKGFSGNTIYF; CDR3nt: TGTGCCAGCAGCAAGGGGTTCTCTGGAAACACCATATATTTT
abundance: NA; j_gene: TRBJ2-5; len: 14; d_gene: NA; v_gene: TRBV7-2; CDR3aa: CASSLVPSMETQYF; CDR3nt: TGTGCCAGCAGCTTAGTCCCTAGCATGGAGACCCAGTACTTC
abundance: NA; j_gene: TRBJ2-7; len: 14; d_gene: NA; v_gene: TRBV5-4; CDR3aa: CASSLYSSSYEQYF; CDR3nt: TGTGCCAGCAGCTTGTATTCCAGCTCCTACGAGCAGTACTTC
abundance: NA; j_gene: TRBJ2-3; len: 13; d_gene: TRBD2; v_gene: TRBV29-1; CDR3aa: CSVVAGGTDTQYF; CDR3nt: TGCAGCGTTGTAGCGGGGGGGACAGATACGCAGTATTTT
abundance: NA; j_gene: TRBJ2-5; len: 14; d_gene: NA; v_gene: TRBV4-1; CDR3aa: CASSHSGFGETQYF; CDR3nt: TGCGCCAGCAGCCATTCGGGATTCGGGGAGACCCAGTACTTC
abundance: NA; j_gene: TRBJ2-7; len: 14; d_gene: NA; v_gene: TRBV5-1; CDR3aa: CASSLQQGPYEQYF; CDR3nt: TGCGCCAGCAGCTTACAACAGGGCCCCTACGAGCAGTACTTC
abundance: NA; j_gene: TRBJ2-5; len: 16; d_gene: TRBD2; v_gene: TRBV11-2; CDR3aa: CASTGTSASRSGTQYF; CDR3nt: TGTGCCAGCACCGGGACTAGCGCTTCACGTTCGGGGACCCAGTACTTC
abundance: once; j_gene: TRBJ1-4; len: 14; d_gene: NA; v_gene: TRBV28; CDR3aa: CASTQRGNDEKLFF; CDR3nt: TGTGCCAGCACTCAACGAGGGAACGATGAAAAACTGTTTTTT
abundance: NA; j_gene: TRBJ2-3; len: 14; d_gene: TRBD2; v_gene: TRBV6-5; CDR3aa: CASSLAGSTDTQYF; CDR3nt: TGTGCCAGCAGCCTAGCGGGGAGCACGGATACGCAGTATTTT
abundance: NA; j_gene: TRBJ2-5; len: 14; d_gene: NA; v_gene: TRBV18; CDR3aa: CASSLFAGQETQYF; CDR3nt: TGTGCCAGCTCACTTTTTGCGGGGCAAGAGACCCAGTACTTC
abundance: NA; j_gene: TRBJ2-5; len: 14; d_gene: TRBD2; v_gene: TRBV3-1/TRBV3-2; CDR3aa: CPRQLAGGAGTQYF; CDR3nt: TGTCCCCGCCAACTGGCGGGGGGGGCGGGCACCCAGTACTTC
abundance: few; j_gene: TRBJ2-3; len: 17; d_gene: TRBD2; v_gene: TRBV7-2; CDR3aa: CASSVVGGGQSTDTQYF; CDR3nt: TGTGCCAGCAGCGTCGTTGGCGGGGGGCAAAGCACAGATACGCAGTATTTT
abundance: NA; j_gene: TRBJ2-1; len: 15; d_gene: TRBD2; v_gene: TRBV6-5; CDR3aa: CASSYAGGPVNEQFF; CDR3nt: TGTGCCAGCAGTTACGCGGGGGGGCCTGTCAATGAGCAGTTCTTC